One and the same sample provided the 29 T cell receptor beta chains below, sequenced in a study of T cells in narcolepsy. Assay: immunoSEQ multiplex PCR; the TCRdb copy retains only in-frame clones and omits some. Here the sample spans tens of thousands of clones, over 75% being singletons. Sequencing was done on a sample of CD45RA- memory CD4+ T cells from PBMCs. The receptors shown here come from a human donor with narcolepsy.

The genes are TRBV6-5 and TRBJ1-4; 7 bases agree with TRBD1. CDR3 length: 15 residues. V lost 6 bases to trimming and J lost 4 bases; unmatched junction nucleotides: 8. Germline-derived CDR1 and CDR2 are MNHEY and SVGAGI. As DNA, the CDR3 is TGTGCCAGCAGGCCCCTGGGACAGAATAATGAAAAACTGTTTTTT. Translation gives CASRPLGQNNEKLFF.

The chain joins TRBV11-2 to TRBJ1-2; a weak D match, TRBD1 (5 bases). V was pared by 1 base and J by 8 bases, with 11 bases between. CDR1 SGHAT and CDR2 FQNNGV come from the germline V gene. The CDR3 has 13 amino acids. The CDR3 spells CASSLGPGLGYTF. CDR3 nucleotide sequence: TGTGCCAGCAGCTTAGGGCCAGGGCTCGGCTACACCTTC.

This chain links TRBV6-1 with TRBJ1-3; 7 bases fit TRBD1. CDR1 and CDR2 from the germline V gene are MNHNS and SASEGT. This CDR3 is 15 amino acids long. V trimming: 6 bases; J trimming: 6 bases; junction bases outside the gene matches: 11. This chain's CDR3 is CASRAGTATLNTIYF. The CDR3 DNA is TGTGCCAGCAGAGCCGGGACAGCGACTCTAAACACCATATATTTT.

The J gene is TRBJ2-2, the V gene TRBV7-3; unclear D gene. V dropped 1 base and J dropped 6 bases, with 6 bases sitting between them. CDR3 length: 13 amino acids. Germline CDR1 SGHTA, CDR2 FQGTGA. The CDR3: CASSLIASGELFF. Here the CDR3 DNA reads TGTGCCAGCAGCTTAATCGCATCCGGGGAGCTGTTTTTT.

CDR3 loop: CASRYRGPLTTDTQYF. The CDR3 DNA follows: TGTGCCAGCAGATACAGGGGGCCTCTAACCACAGATACGCAGTATTTT. V usage is TRBV6-5 and J usage is TRBJ2-3; 9 nucleotides line up with TRBD1. CDR1 and CDR2 (germline): MNHEY, SVGAGI. CDR3 length: 16 residues. After removal of 6 bases from V and 2 bases from J, the junction contained 9 bases not matched to a gene.

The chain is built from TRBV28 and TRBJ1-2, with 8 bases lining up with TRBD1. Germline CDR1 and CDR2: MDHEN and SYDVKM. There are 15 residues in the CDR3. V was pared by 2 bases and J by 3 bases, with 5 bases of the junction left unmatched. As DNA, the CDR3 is TGTGCCAGCAGTTTACTGACAGGGGCAGACTATGGCTACACCTTC. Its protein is CASSLLTGADYGYTF.

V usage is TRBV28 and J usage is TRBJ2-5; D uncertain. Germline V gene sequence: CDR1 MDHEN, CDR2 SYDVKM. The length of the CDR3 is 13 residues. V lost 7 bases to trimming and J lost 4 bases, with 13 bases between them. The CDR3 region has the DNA TGTGCCAGCAACCTGCCGTTAGGAGAGACCCAGTACTTC. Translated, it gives CASNLPLGETQYF.

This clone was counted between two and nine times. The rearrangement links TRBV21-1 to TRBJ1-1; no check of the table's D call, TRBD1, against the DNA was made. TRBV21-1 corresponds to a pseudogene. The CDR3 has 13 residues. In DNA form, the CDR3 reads TGTGCCAGCAGCACCACAGGGGTCTCTGAAGCTTTCTTT. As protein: CASSTTGVSEAFF.

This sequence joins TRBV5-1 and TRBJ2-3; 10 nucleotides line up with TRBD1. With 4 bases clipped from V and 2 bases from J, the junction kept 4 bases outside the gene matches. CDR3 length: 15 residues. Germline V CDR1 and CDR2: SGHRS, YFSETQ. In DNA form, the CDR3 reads TGCGCCAGCAGCCTGGGACAGGGGACCACAGATACGCAGTATTTT. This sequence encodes CASSLGQGTTDTQYF.

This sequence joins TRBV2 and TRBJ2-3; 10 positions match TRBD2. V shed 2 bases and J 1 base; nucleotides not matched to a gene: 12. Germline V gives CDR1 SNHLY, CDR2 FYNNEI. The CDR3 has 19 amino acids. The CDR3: CASSESLAGANPRTDTQYF. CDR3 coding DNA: TGTGCCAGCAGTGAAAGTCTAGCGGGGGCCAACCCCCGCACAGATACGCAGTATTTT.

The CDR3 region is CASSQTGYNSNQPQHF. CDR3 DNA sequence: TGTGCCAGCAGCCAGACAGGGTACAATAGCAATCAGCCCCAGCATTTT. The chain couples TRBV5-6 to TRBJ1-5; 7 bases match TRBD1. Germline CDR1 SGHDT, CDR2 YYEEEE. This CDR3 is built from 16 residues. Trimming at V came to 4 bases and at J to 0 bases, leaving 7 bases not matched to a gene.

CDR3 DNA: TGTGCCAGCAGCCGCTGGACAGGGGGCAGAGCTGGGGCCAACGTCCTGACTTTC. This sequence encodes CASSRWTGGRAGANVLTF. The chain is built from TRBV7-9 and TRBJ2-6, with 11 positions matching TRBD1. The germline V gene has CDR1 SEHNR and CDR2 FQNEAQ (reference sequence). Trimming cost V 5 bases and J 2 bases; bases outside gene matches: 8. The length of the CDR3 is 18 residues.

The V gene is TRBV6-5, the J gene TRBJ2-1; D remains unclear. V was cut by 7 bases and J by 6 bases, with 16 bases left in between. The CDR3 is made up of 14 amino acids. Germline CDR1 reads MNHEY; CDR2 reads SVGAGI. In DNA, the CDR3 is TGTGCCAGCACTCCCGGGTCAGGTTTCAATGAGCAGTTCTTC. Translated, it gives CASTPGSGFNEQFF.

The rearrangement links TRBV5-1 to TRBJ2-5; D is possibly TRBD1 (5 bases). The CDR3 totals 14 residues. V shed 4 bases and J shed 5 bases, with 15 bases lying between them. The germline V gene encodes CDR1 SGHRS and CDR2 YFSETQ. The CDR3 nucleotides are TGCGCCAGCAGCCAGAACCCCAGGGCGGAGACCCAGTACTTC. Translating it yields CASSQNPRAETQYF.

The CDR3 reads CASSERGARARETQYF. For the CDR3, the DNA is TGTGCCAGCAGTGAAAGGGGTGCAAGAGCCAGGGAGACCCAGTACTTC. The chain has TRBV6-1 and TRBJ2-5, with a possible D match to TRBD1 (5 bases). V dropped 2 bases and J dropped 5 bases, with 18 bases sitting between them. This CDR3 spans 16 amino acids. Germline CDR1 MNHNS, CDR2 SASEGT.

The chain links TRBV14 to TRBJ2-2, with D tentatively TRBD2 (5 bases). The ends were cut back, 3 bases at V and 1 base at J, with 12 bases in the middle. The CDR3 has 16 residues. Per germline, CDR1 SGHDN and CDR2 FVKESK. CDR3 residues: CASSHRKRLNTGELFF. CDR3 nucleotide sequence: TGTGCCAGCAGCCATAGAAAGCGGTTGAACACCGGGGAGCTGTTTTTT.

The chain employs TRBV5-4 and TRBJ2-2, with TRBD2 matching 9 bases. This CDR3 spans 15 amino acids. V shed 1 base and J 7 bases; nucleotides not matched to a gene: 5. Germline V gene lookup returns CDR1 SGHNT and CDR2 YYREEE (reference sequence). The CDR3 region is CASSLMREGIGELFF. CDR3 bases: TGTGCCAGCAGCTTGATGCGGGAGGGGATCGGGGAGCTGTTTTTT.

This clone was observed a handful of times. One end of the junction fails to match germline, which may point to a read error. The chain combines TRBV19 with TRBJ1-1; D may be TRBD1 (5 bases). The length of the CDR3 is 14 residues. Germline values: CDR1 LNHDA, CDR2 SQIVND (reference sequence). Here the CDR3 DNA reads TGTGCCAGTAGAACGGACGGGGGGAACCCTGAAGCTTTCTTT. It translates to CASRTDGGNPEAFF.

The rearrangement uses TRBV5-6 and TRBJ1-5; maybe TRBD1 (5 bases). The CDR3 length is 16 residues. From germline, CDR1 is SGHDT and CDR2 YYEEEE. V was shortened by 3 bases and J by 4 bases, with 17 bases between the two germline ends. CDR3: CASSWGGGRTNQPQHF. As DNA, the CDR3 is TGTGCCAGCAGCTGGGGCGGGGGGAGGACGAATCAGCCCCAGCATTTT.

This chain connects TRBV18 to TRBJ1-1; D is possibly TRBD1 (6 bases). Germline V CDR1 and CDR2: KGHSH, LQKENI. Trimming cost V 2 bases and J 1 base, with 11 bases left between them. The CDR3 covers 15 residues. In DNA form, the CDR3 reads TGTGCCAGCTCACCAGGGGGGGGGCAGAACACTGAAGCTTTCTTT. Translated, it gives CASSPGGGQNTEAFF.

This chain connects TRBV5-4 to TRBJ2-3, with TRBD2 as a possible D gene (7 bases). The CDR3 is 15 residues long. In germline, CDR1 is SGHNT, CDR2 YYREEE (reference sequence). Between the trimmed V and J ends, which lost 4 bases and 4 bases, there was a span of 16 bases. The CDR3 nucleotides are TGTGCCAGCAGCCCGGGGGCGGGAGTGGCAGATACGCAGTATTTT. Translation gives CASSPGAGVADTQYF.

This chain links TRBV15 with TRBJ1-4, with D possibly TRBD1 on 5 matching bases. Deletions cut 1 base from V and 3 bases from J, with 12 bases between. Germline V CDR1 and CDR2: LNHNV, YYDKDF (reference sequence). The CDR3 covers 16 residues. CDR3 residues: CATSRVGRTSNEKLFF. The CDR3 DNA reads TGTGCCACCAGCAGAGTGGGGCGGACCTCTAATGAAAAACTGTTTTTT.

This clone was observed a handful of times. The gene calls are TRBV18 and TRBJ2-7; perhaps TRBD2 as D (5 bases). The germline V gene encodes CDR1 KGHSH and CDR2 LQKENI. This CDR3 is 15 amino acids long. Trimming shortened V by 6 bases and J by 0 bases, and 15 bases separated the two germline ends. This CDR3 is CASSPSVGNSYEQYF. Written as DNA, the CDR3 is TGTGCCAGCTCCCCCTCGGTCGGGAACTCCTACGAGCAGTACTTC.

The CDR3 region has the DNA TGTGCCAGCAGCTTGGAGGCAGCCAAAAATGAAAAACTGTTTTTT. Protein: CASSLEAAKNEKLFF. This chain uses TRBV5-5 with TRBJ1-4, with D unclear. Trimming cost V 0 bases and J 5 bases, with 11 bases left between them. This CDR3 comprises 15 residues. The germline V gene encodes CDR1 SGHKS and CDR2 YYEKEE (reference sequence).

The CDR3 DNA sequence: TGCGCCAGCAGCCTAAAAATTGGGACGGTCTATGGCTACACCTTC. It yields the protein CASSLKIGTVYGYTF. The chain joins TRBV5-1 to TRBJ1-2; possible D gene TRBD1, 5 bases. The length of the CDR3 is 15 residues. Germline V lookup: CDR1 SGHRS, CDR2 YFSETQ. V shed 4 bases and J shed 4 bases, with 17 bases lying between them.

CDR3: CASSYNPGGVESYEQYF. CDR3 coding DNA: TGTGCCAGTAGTTATAACCCGGGTGGGGTCGAATCCTACGAGCAGTACTTC. This rearrangement joins TRBV19 to TRBJ2-7; D unresolved. Germline V gene sequence: CDR1 LNHDA, CDR2 SQIVND (reference sequence). The CDR3 runs 17 residues. The V gene lost 5 bases and the J gene lost 1 base, with 21 bases spanning the gap.

CDR3 bases: TGTGCCAGCACACAGACAGGCACCTCCTATAATTCACCCCTCCACTTT. Its translation is CASTQTGTSYNSPLHF. The chain employs TRBV19 and TRBJ1-6, with D maybe TRBD1 (6 bases). Per germline, CDR1 LNHDA and CDR2 SQIVND (reference sequence). V lost 9 bases to trimming and J lost 0 bases, with 15 bases between them. CDR3 length: 16 residues.

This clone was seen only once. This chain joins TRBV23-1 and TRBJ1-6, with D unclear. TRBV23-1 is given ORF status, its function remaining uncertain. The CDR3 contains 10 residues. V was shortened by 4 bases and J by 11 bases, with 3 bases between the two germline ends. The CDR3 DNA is TGCGCCAGCAGTCGAGCACCCCTCCACTTT. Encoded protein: CASSRAPLHF.

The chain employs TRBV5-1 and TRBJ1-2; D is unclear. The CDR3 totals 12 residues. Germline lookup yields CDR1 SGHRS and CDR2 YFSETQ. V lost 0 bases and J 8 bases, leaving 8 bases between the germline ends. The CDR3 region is CASSLDMGGYTF. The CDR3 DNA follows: TGCGCCAGCAGCTTGGATATGGGGGGCTACACCTTC.